This section outlines one T cell receptor beta chain sequence together with its context. These data come from a study of control samples from healthy donors and cancer patients. The V end lost 2 bases, the J end lost 5 bases, and 20 bases lay between the germline ends. The CDR3 is made up of 17 amino acids. The germline V gene has CDR1 SGHRS and CDR2 YFSETQ. TCRdb's table, derived via immunoSEQ multiplex PCR, lists solely in-frame clones and lacks some. The data show about 180,000 clones, approximately 94% seen once. This receptor was identified in a young man in good health. Source material: blood. This chain uses TRBV5-1 with TRBJ1-5, with TRBD1 as a possible D gene (6 bases). The CDR3 DNA is TGCGCCAGCAGCTTCCCCTGGGACATCCTCCATCATCAGCCCCAGCATTTT. Amino acids: CASSFPWDILHHQPQHF.